Listed here are 30 T cell receptor beta chains from one sample, sequenced in a study of cytomegalovirus exposure and HLA in healthy donors. PCR involved 60 Vbeta and 13 Jbeta primers. Here immunoSEQ multiplex PCR was the method, and the copy in TCRdb shows in-frame clones only, minus some. The sample lists about 99,000 clones; approximately 78% were seen once. Sequencing was done on a sample of PBMCs. The receptors derive from a woman aged 40 to 55 in good health and CMV-seronegative.

This chain connects TRBV5-8 to TRBJ1-1, with D possibly TRBD1 on 5 matching bases. Germline CDR1 reads SGHTS; CDR2 reads YDEGEE. This CDR3 is built from 13 residues. V lost 0 bases to trimming and J lost 4 bases, with 7 bases between them. The CDR3 is CASSLGGGTEAFF. Here the CDR3 DNA reads TGTGCCAGCAGCTTGGGGGGGGGCACTGAAGCTTTCTTT.

The V and J genes are TRBV7-8 and TRBJ2-2, with TRBD1 identical over 7 bases. The CDR3 has 18 residues. V gave up 4 bases and J gave up 4 bases; unmatched junction bases: 15. Germline CDR1 and CDR2: SGHVS and FQNEAQ. Here the CDR3 DNA reads TGTGCCAGCAGCTCCCGAACCCGGACAGGTCGAGGCACCGGGGAGCTGTTTTTT. Protein product: CASSSRTRTGRGTGELFF.

This clone has more than one count but fewer than ten. J is TRBJ1-1 and V is TRBV18; a possible D gene is TRBD1 (5 bases). The germline CDR1 and CDR2 sequences are KGHSH and LQKENI. The V and J ends lost 1 base and 4 bases respectively, with 19 bases between them. The CDR3 has 17 residues. The chain's CDR3 is CASSPRSGRRGSTEAFF. The CDR3 DNA follows: TGTGCCAGCTCACCACGAAGTGGGAGGAGGGGCTCCACTGAAGCTTTCTTT.

The J gene is TRBJ2-5, the V gene TRBV19, with 7 bases matching TRBD2. CDR3 length: 15 amino acids. The germline gives CDR1 LNHDA, CDR2 SQIVND (reference sequence). The V and J ends lost 6 bases and 3 bases, in that order; junction bases with no gene match: 10. CDR3 nucleotides: TGTGCCAGTAGACGGTTCGGGGGGATGGAAGAGACCCAGTACTTC. This gives the protein CASRRFGGMEETQYF.

The V and J genes are TRBV7-3 and TRBJ2-7; 9 bases are shared with TRBD1. This CDR3 spans 15 amino acids. CDR1 is SGHTA and CDR2 is FQGTGA in the germline V gene. Trimming removed 2 bases from V and 5 bases from J; junction bases left unmatched: 7. CDR3 nucleotide sequence: TGTGCCAGCAGCTTACTCGGGACAGGGAGAAACGAGCAGTACTTC. It specifies CASSLLGTGRNEQYF.

The chain couples TRBV7-3 to TRBJ2-2; D uncertain. V was shortened by 2 bases and J by 3 bases, with 7 bases between the two germline ends. Germline V lookup: CDR1 SGHTA, CDR2 FQGTGA. CDR3 length: 14 residues. The CDR3 loop reads CASSLQAYTGELFF. CDR3 bases: TGTGCCAGCAGCTTACAAGCGTACACCGGGGAGCTGTTTTTT.

This clone was seen more than once but under ten times. This chain joins TRBV2 and TRBJ2-2; D uncertain. The CDR3 has 14 residues. V dropped 6 bases and J dropped 0 bases, with 8 bases sitting between them. Germline lookup yields CDR1 SNHLY and CDR2 FYNNEI. CDR3 coding DNA: TGTGCCAGCAGCGGTGGAGCGAACACCGGGGAGCTGTTTTTT. Its protein is CASSGGANTGELFF.

The rearrangement links TRBV4-3 to TRBJ1-5; 7 bases agree with TRBD1. Trimming cost V 3 bases and J 2 bases; bases outside gene matches: 4. CDR3 size: 15 residues. CDR1 and CDR2 (germline): LGHNA, YSLEER. CDR3 loop: CASSHNRGGNQPQHF. CDR3 bases: TGCGCCAGCAGCCATAACAGGGGAGGCAATCAGCCCCAGCATTTT.

This clone has more than one count but fewer than ten. The chain carries TRBV4-2 and TRBJ1-2; 7 bases are shared with TRBD1. Germline loops: CDR1 LGHNA, CDR2 YNFKEQ. The CDR3 spans 14 residues. The trim removed 4 bases at V and 7 bases at J, leaving 9 bases unmatched. The DNA for the CDR3 is TGTGCCAGCAGCCTACCCGGGACAGTAAGTGGCTACACCTTC. Its protein is CASSLPGTVSGYTF.

The chain combines TRBV5-6 with TRBJ2-3, with D maybe TRBD1 (6 bases). The CDR3 covers 12 residues. Germline assignment: CDR1 SGHDT and CDR2 YYEEEE. V shed 0 bases and J shed 11 bases, with 10 bases lying between them. The CDR3 bases are TGTGCCAGCAGCTTGGGGCAGGGGATGCAGTATTTT. Protein sequence: CASSLGQGMQYF.

The rearrangement joins TRBV5-1 to TRBJ2-3, with 9 positions matching TRBD1. The CDR3 consists of 15 residues. V lost 4 bases, J lost 5 bases, and 8 bases stayed unmatched. Germline values: CDR1 SGHRS, CDR2 YFSETQ. DNA for the CDR3: TGCGCCAGCAGCGATTTACAGGGGGCGGGAGATACGCAGTATTTT. It is translated as CASSDLQGAGDTQYF.

This chain links TRBV15 with TRBJ2-7; the D gene is possibly TRBD1 (6 bases). Germline V lookup: CDR1 LNHNV, CDR2 YYDKDF (reference sequence). V was trimmed by 6 bases and J by 5 bases, leaving 14 bases between them. The CDR3 has 13 amino acids. DNA for the CDR3: TGTGCCACCAGTAGGCAGGGGCCGGACGAGCAGTACTTC. Protein sequence: CATSRQGPDEQYF.

V and J are TRBV27 and TRBJ1-1, with 9 bases fitting TRBD1. CDR3 length: 14 amino acids. Looked up from germline, CDR1 is MNHEY and CDR2 is SMNVEV (reference sequence). V trimming: 5 bases; J trimming: 11 bases; junction bases outside the gene matches: 12. CDR3 in amino acids: CASSPPGQGSEAFF. For the CDR3, the DNA is TGTGCCAGCAGTCCCCCAGGACAGGGGAGCGAGGCTTTCTTT.

This clone was seen a single time. The chain employs TRBV9 and TRBJ2-2, with 7 bases identical to TRBD2. Germline assignment: CDR1 SGDLS and CDR2 YYNGEE. The V and J ends lost 0 bases and 0 bases, in that order; junction bases with no gene match: 2. The CDR3 has 16 amino acids. CDR3 protein: CASSVAAGANTGELFF. The CDR3 coding sequence is TGTGCCAGCAGCGTAGCTGCGGGAGCGAACACCGGGGAGCTGTTTTTT.

This clone was seen a few times. The chain carries TRBV28 and TRBJ2-3; TRBD2 agrees at 7 bases. The CDR3 is 16 residues long. CDR1 and CDR2 (germline): MDHEN, SYDVKM. The junction had 7 bases not matched to a gene; V was cut back by 2 bases and J by 2 bases. The CDR3 loop is CASSLGGSGITDTQYF. In DNA, the CDR3 is TGTGCCAGCAGTTTAGGGGGGAGCGGGATCACAGATACGCAGTATTTT.

The chain joins TRBV11-3 to TRBJ2-1; D call uncertain. The CDR3 extends over 13 amino acids. Germline values: CDR1 SGHNT, CDR2 YENEEA. The V end was cut by 0 bases, the J end by 9 bases, with 9 bases between. CDR3 DNA sequence: TGTGCCAGCAGCTTAGACAGCGCGACTGAGCAGTTCTTC. It codes for CASSLDSATEQFF.

V is TRBV28 and J is TRBJ2-7; D may be TRBD1 (8 bases). The CDR3 runs to 14 residues. Deletions cut 6 bases from V and 7 bases from J, with 19 bases between. From germline, CDR1 is MDHEN and CDR2 SYDVKM. The CDR3 protein is CASRSTGGGGEQYF. DNA for the CDR3: TGTGCCAGCAGGTCTACAGGGGGGGGAGGTGAGCAGTACTTC.

V usage is TRBV14 and J usage is TRBJ2-5; D is unresolved. The J call may be in error: the DNA end matches TRBJ2-7 better. CDR1 SGHDN and CDR2 FVKESK come from the germline V gene. CDR3 length equals 11 residues. CDR3 sequence (DNA): TGTGCCAGCAGCCATTCCTACGAGCAGTACTTC. Translating gives CASSHSYEQYF.

The gene calls are TRBV11-2 and TRBJ2-3; 10 nucleotides agree with TRBD2. The CDR3 sequence is 18 residues long. Germline V gene data show CDR1 as SGHAT and CDR2 as FQNNGV. The ends lost 4 bases at V and 2 bases at J; junction bases unmatched: 12. CDR3 nucleotide sequence: TGTGCCAGCAGCTCAGAGAATCTAGCGGGAGTTATCACAGATACGCAGTATTTT. Translating gives CASSSENLAGVITDTQYF.

As concerns this clone: The sample contains more than one DNA sequence encoding this CDR3. This rearrangement joins TRBV28 to TRBJ2-7, with TRBD1 matching 10 bases. Germline-derived CDR1 and CDR2 are MDHEN and SYDVKM. This CDR3 comprises 17 residues. The ends lost 2 bases at V and 0 bases at J; junction bases unmatched: 7. CDR3 bases: TGTGCCAGCAGTTTAGACTCGACAGGGGGCACCTCCTACGAGCAGTACTTC. Translated: CASSLDSTGGTSYEQYF.

The CDR3 protein is CASSLVFYEQYF. CDR3 in DNA: TGTGCCAGCAGCTTAGTATTCTACGAGCAGTACTTC. The J gene is TRBJ2-7, the V gene TRBV11-1, with D uncertain. Germline V lookup: CDR1 SGHAT, CDR2 FQDESV (reference sequence). This CDR3 has 12 amino acids. Trimming left V 1 base short and J 3 bases short, with 4 bases between.

The chain has TRBV29-1 and TRBJ2-3; the match to TRBD2 covers 13 bases. The CDR3 is 15 residues long. Per the germline V gene, CDR1 is SQVTM and CDR2 is ANQGSEA. J lost 3 bases, V lost 6 bases, and 6 bases had no gene match. CDR3 in DNA: TGCAGCGTGAACGGACTAGCGGGAGTAACAGATACGCAGTATTTT. Translation gives CSVNGLAGVTDTQYF.

The V and J genes are TRBV7-2 and TRBJ2-5; tentative D call: TRBD2 (7 bases). The V end was cut by 4 bases, the J end by 1 base, with 10 bases between. Germline V CDR1 and CDR2: SGHTA, FQGNSA. CDR3 size: 14 residues. In DNA, the CDR3 is TGTGCCAGCAGCTCCGGGGGGCTCCAAGAGACCCAGTACTTC. This translates into CASSSGGLQETQYF.

This chain uses TRBV9 with TRBJ2-1, with TRBD2 matching over 10 bases. CDR1 and CDR2 (germline): SGDLS, YYNGEE. CDR3 length: 16 amino acids. Trimming took 6 bases from V and 7 from J; bases not matched to a gene: 13. This chain's CDR3 is CASTRTSGTGINEQFF. The CDR3 DNA sequence: TGTGCCAGCACCCGGACTAGCGGAACCGGAATAAATGAGCAGTTCTTC.

V usage is TRBV7-9 and J usage is TRBJ2-7; maybe TRBD1 (6 bases). The CDR3 is 14 amino acids. Germline V gene sequence: CDR1 SEHNR, CDR2 FQNEAQ (reference sequence). With 4 bases removed from V and 3 bases from J, the gap between germline ends came to 13 bases. CDR3 bases: TGTGCCAGCAGCTCGGACAGAAGGGGCTACGAGCAGTACTTC. It is translated as CASSSDRRGYEQYF.

The chain employs TRBV15 and TRBJ2-7; 8 bases map to TRBD2. This CDR3 is built from 16 residues. After removal of 0 bases from V and 4 bases from J, the junction contained 8 bases not matched to a gene. In germline, CDR1 is LNHNV, CDR2 YYDKDF (reference sequence). The CDR3 protein is CATSRERAGAVYEQYF. Written as DNA, the CDR3 is TGTGCCACCAGCAGAGAACGAGCGGGGGCGGTGTACGAGCAGTACTTC.

The chain carries TRBV5-8 and TRBJ1-1, with D perhaps matching TRBD1 (6 bases). CDR1 SGHTS and CDR2 YDEGEE come from the germline V gene. The CDR3 length is 14 residues. V was shortened by 3 bases and J by 1 base, with 10 bases between the two germline ends. The chain's CDR3 is CASSSGTPNTEAFF. CDR3 coding DNA: TGTGCCAGCAGCTCTGGGACACCGAACACTGAAGCTTTCTTT.

The CDR3 here is CASSQAMTKTYEQYF. The CDR3 DNA reads as TGCGCCAGCAGCCAAGCTATGACAAAAACCTACGAGCAGTACTTC. J is TRBJ2-7 and V is TRBV4-1, with unresolved D. Looked up from germline, CDR1 is MGHRA and CDR2 is YSYEKL. The CDR3 is made up of 15 amino acids. Trimming left V 1 base short and J 2 bases short, with 12 bases between.

The chain joins TRBV27 to TRBJ2-7, with 11 bases matching TRBD2. In germline, CDR1 is MNHEY, CDR2 SMNVEV (reference sequence). With 2 bases clipped from V and 2 bases from J, the junction kept 2 bases outside the gene matches. The CDR3 covers 15 residues. This chain's CDR3 is CASSLPGLAAYEQYF. The CDR3, as DNA: TGTGCCAGCAGTTTACCGGGACTAGCGGCCTACGAGCAGTACTTC.

As DNA, the CDR3 is TGTGCCAGCAGCGCGGGGACAGGGAAGTATGGCTACACCTTC. It yields the protein CASSAGTGKYGYTF. The gene calls are TRBV28 and TRBJ1-2; 9 bases match TRBD1. The CDR3 totals 14 residues. The J segment lost 5 bases and the V segment lost 6 bases, leaving 7 bases of the junction unmatched. Germline values: CDR1 MDHEN, CDR2 SYDVKM.